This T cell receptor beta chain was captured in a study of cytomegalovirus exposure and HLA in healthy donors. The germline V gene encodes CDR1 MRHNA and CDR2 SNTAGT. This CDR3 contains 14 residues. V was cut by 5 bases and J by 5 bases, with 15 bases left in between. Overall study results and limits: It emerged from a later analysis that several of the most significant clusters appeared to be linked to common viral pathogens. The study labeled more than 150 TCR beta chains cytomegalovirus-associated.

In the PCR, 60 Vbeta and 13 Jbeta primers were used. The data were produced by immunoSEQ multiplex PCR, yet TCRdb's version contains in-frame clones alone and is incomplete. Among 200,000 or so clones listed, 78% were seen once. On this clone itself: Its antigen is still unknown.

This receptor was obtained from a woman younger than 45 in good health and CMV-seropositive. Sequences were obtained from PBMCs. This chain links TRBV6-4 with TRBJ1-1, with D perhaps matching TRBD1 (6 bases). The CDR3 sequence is CASSSTGEATEAFF. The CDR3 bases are TGTGCCAGCAGTTCGACAGGAGAGGCGACTGAAGCTTTCTTT.